A selection of T cell receptor beta chains follows, all from one sample in a study of blood T cells in healthy people across ages. TCRdb re-called the 5' RACE reads through MiXCR, storing one row per CDR3 protein. This table holds approximately 1.5 million distinct CDR3 sequences, 40% to 45% found once. Sequencing input: blood. These receptors originate from a woman between 18 and 30 years old in good health. CDR3s include the opening cysteine and the closing phenylalanine or tryptophan. D genes are given only for firm matches. Only some rows state a clone size, as once, few, many or a class for expanded clones.

clone_size: many; j_call: TRBJ1-5; v_call: TRBV12-3/TRBV12-4; d_call: TRBD1; cdr3_nt: TGTGCCAGCAGTTTAGTAGGGGGCGCAGGTCAGCCCCAGCATTTT; cdr3_aa: CASSLVGGAGQPQHF
clone_size: -; j_call: TRBJ2-5; v_call: TRBV21-1; d_call: -; cdr3_nt: TGTGCCAGCAGCAAAGATGGACTATGGGCCGAAGCAAGACAGGGGGCCGGGGAGACCCAGTACTTC; cdr3_aa: CASSKDGLWAEARQGAGETQYF
clone_size: -; j_call: TRBJ1-1; v_call: TRBV7-2; d_call: -; cdr3_nt: TGTGCCAGCAGCTACCCCGGGAGGAGCACTGAAGCTTTCTTT; cdr3_aa: CASSYPGRSTEAFF
clone_size: -; j_call: TRBJ2-1; v_call: TRBV6-6; d_call: TRBD2; cdr3_nt: TGTGCCAGCAGTACCTTGGGACTAGCGGGCTCCAATGAGCAGTTCTTC; cdr3_aa: CASSTLGLAGSNEQFF
clone_size: -; j_call: TRBJ2-1; v_call: TRBV2; d_call: TRBD2; cdr3_nt: TGTGCCAGCCCCGAGCGGGAGGTAAACTACAATGAGCAGTTCTTC; cdr3_aa: CASPEREVNYNEQFF
clone_size: few; j_call: TRBJ2-1; v_call: TRBV7-2; d_call: TRBD2; cdr3_nt: TGTGCCAGCAGCCAACAGCGGGAGGTAGAGCAGTTCTTC; cdr3_aa: CASSQQREVEQFF
clone_size: few; j_call: TRBJ2-5; v_call: TRBV6-5; d_call: TRBD1; cdr3_nt: TGTGCCAGCAGACGCGGACAGGGTGTTGGGACCCAGTACTTC; cdr3_aa: CASRRGQGVGTQYF
clone_size: -; j_call: TRBJ1-2; v_call: TRBV14; d_call: -; cdr3_nt: TGTGCCAGCAGCCAAGACCCGGGACACTTAAACTATGGCTACACCTTC; cdr3_aa: CASSQDPGHLNYGYTF
clone_size: few; j_call: TRBJ2-3; v_call: TRBV2; d_call: -; cdr3_nt: TGTGCCAGCAGTGAGGACTCAGGGGTGTCGCAGTATTTT; cdr3_aa: CASSEDSGVSQYF
clone_size: -; j_call: TRBJ2-7; v_call: TRBV7-2; d_call: -; cdr3_nt: TGTGCCAGCAGCCTTAGGGGAGGCCGTCGCGAGCAGTACTTC; cdr3_aa: CASSLRGGRREQYF
clone_size: few; j_call: TRBJ2-3; v_call: TRBV29-1; d_call: TRBD2; cdr3_nt: TGCAGCGTTGTCAGGCTAGCGGGAGTCGGGGCAGATACGCAGTATTTT; cdr3_aa: CSVVRLAGVGADTQYF